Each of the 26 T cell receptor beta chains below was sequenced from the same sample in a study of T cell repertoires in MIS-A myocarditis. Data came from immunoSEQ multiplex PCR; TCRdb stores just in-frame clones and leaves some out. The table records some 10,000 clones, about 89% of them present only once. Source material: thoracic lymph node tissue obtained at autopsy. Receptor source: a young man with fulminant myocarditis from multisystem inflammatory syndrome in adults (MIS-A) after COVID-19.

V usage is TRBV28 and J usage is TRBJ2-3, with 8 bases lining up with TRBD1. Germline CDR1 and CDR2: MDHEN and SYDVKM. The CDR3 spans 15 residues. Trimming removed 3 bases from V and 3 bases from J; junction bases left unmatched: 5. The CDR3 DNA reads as TGTGCCAGCAGTTTTTTCAGGGGGCGAACAGATACGCAGTATTTT. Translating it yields CASSFFRGRTDTQYF.

The CDR3 here is CASSPARQIEAFF. The CDR3 nucleotides are TGTGCCAGCTCACCCGCCAGACAGATTGAAGCTTTCTTT. The chain links TRBV18 to TRBJ1-1, with a possible D match to TRBD1 (5 bases). Germline V gene sequence: CDR1 KGHSH, CDR2 LQKENI. This CDR3 is 13 amino acids long. Trimming stripped 3 bases from V and 7 bases from J, with 12 bases between.

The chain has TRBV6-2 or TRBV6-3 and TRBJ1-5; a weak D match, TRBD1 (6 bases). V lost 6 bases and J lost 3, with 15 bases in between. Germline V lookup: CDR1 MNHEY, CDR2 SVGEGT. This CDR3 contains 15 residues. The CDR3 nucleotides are TGTGCCAGCAGCCGAATGGACAGATACAATCAGCCCCAGCATTTT. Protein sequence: CASSRMDRYNQPQHF.

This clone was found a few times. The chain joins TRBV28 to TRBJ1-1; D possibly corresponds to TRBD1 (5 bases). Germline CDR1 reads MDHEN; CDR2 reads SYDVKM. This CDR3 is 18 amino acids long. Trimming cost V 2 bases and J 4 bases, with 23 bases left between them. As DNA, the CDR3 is TGTGCCAGCAGTTTAATCACGATTCAGGAGGACACGGGCACTGAAGCTTTCTTT. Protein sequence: CASSLITIQEDTGTEAFF.

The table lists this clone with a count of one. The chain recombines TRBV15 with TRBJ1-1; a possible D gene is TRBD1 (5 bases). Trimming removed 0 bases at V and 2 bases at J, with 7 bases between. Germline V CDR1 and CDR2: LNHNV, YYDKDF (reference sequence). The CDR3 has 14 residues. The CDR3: CATSRERGNTEAFF. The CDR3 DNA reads TGTGCCACCAGCAGAGAAAGGGGTAACACTGAAGCTTTCTTT.

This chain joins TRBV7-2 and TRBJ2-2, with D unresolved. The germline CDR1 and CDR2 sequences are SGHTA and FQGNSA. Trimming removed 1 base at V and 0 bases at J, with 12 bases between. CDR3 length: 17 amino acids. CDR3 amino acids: CASSLGRSLANTGELFF. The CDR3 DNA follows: TGTGCCAGCAGCTTAGGGCGGTCCCTTGCGAACACCGGGGAGCTGTTTTTT.

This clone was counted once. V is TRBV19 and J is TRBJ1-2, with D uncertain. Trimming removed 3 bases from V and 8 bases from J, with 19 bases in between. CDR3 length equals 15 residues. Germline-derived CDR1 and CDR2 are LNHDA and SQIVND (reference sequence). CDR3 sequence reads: CASSITSDGSRGYTF. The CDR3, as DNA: TGTGCCAGTAGTATTACCTCCGATGGGTCCCGGGGCTACACCTTC.

In nucleotides, the CDR3 is TGTGCCAGCAGTGACAGGGGGCGTGCAGATACGCAGTATTTT. Protein: CASSDRGRADTQYF. The chain links TRBV6-1 to TRBJ2-3; 8 bases agree with TRBD1. V lost 3 bases and J lost 4; bases outside the gene matches: 3. Germline V gene data show CDR1 as MNHNS and CDR2 as SASEGT. The CDR3 has 14 amino acids.

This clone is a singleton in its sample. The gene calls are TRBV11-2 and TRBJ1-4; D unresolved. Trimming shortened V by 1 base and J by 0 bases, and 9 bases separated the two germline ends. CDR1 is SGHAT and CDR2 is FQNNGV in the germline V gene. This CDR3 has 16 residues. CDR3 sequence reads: CASSLGRFTTNEKLFF. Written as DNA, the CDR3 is TGTGCCAGCAGCTTAGGGCGCTTCACAACTAATGAAAAACTGTTTTTT.

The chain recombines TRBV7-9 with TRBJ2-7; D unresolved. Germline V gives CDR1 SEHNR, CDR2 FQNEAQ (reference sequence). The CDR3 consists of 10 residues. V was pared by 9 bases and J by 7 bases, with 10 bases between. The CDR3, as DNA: TGTGCCAGTTCCGGCCGGGAGCAGTACTTC. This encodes CASSGREQYF.

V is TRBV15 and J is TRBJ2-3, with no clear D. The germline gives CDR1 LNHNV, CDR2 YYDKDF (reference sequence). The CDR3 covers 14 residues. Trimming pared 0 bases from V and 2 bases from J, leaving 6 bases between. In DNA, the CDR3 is TGTGCCACCAGCAGAGATCGGACCACAGATACGCAGTATTTT. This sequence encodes CATSRDRTTDTQYF.

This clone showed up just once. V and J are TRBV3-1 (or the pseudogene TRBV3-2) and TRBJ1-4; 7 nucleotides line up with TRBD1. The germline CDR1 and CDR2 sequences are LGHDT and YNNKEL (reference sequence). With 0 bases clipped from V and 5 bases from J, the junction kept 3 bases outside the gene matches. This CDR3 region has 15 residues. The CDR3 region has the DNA TGTGCCAGCAGCCAAGACAGGGGGGTCAATGAAAAACTGTTTTTT. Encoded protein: CASSQDRGVNEKLFF.

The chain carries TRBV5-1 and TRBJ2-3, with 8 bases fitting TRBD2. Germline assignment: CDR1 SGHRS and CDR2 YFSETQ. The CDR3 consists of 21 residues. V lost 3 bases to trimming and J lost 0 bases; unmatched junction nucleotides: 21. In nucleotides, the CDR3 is TGCGCCAGCAGCTCTCTAAAGTTCATCGGGGCTAGCGGGCCAAGCACAGATACGCAGTATTTT. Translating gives CASSSLKFIGASGPSTDTQYF. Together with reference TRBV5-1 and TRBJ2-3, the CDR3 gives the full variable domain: KAGVTQTPRYLIKTRGQQVTLSCSPISGHRSVSWYQQTPGQGLQFLFEYFSETQRNKGNFPGRFSGRQFSNSRSEMNVSTLELGDSALYLCASSSLKFIGASGPSTDTQYFGPGTRLTVL.

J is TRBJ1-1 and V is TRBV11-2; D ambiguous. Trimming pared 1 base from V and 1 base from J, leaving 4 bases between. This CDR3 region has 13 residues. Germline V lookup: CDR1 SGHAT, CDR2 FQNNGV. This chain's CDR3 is CASSLVGNTEAFF. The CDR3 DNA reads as TGTGCCAGCAGCTTAGTAGGGAACACTGAAGCTTTCTTT.

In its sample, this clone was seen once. The CDR3 loop is CASSIVRDSNQPQHF. The CDR3 DNA reads TGTGCCAGTAGTATAGTTAGGGATAGCAATCAGCCCCAGCATTTT. The J gene is TRBJ1-5, the V gene TRBV19, with D unclear. V was trimmed by 1 base and J by 0 bases, leaving 7 bases between them. This CDR3 comprises 15 residues. CDR1 is LNHDA and CDR2 is SQIVND in the germline V gene (reference sequence).

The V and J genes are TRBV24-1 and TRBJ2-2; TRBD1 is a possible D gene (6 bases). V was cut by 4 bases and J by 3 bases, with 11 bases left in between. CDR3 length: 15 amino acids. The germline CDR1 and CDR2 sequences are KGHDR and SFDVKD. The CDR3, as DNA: TGTGCCACCAGTGAGACGGACAGACACACCGGGGAGCTGTTTTTT. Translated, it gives CATSETDRHTGELFF.

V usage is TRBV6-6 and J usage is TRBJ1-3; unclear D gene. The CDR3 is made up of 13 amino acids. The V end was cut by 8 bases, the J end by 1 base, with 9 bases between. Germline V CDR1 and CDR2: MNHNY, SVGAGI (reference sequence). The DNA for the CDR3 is TGTGCCAGCCTTTGGGTTTCTGGAAACACCATATATTTT. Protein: CASLWVSGNTIYF.

The CDR3 is CASSLGTGNEQFF. The CDR3 DNA follows: TGTGCCAGCAGCTTAGGGACAGGAAATGAGCAGTTCTTC. V is TRBV11-3 and J is TRBJ2-1, with 7 bases lining up with TRBD1. Trimming at V came to 1 base and at J to 7 bases, leaving 1 base not matched to a gene. The CDR3 loop spans 13 amino acids. Germline assignment: CDR1 SGHNT and CDR2 YENEEA.

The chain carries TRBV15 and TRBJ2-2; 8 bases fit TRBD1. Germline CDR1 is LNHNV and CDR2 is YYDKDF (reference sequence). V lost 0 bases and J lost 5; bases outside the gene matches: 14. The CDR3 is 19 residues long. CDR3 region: CATSRDSSETGAPTGELFF. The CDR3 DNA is TGTGCCACCAGCAGAGACAGTTCCGAGACAGGGGCGCCAACCGGGGAGCTGTTTTTT.

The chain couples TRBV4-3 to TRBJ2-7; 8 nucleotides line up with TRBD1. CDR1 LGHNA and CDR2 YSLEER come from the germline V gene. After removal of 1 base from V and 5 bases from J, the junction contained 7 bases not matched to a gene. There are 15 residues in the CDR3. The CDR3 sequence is CASSQGYRGIHEQYF. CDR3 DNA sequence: TGCGCCAGCAGCCAAGGTTACAGGGGGATACACGAGCAGTACTTC.

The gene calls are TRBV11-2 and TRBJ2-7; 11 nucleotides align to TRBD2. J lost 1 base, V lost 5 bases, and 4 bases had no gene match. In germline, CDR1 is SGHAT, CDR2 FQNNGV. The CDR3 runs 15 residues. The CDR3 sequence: CASSLGLAASYEQYF. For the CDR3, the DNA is TGTGCCAGCAGCCTGGGACTAGCGGCATCCTACGAGCAGTACTTC.

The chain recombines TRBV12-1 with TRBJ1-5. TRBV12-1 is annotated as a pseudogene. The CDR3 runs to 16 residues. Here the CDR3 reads CASSLPEGGVYQPQHF. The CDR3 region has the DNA TGTGCCAGCAGCCTCCCGGAGGGGGGGGTTTATCAGCCCCAGCATTTT.

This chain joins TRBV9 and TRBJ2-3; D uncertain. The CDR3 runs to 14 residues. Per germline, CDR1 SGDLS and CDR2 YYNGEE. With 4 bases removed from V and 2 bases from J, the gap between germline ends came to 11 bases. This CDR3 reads CASSPRTFTDTQYF. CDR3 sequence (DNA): TGTGCCAGCAGCCCCCGAACTTTCACAGATACGCAGTATTTT.

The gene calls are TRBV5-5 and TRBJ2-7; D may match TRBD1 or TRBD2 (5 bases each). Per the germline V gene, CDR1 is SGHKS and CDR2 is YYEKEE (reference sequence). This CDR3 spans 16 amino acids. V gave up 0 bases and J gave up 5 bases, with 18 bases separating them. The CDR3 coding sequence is TGTGCCAGCAGCTTGGTCGTTGGGTCCCGGGACCACGAGCAGTACTTC. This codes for CASSLVVGSRDHEQYF.

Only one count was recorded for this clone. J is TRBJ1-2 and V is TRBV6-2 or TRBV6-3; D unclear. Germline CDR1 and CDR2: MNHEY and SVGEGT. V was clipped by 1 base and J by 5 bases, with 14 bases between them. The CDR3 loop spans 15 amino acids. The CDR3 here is CASSYYGIPIYGYTF. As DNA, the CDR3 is TGTGCCAGCAGTTACTACGGGATACCGATATATGGCTACACCTTC.

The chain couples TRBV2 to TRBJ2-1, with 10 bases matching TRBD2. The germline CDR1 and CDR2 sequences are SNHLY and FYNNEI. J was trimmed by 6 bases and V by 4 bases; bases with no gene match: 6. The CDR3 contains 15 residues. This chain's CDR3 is CASSGASGSFNEQFF. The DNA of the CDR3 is TGTGCCAGCAGTGGGGCTAGCGGGAGTTTCAATGAGCAGTTCTTC. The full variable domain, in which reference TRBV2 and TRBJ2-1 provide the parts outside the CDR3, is EPEVTQTPSHQVTQMGQEVILRCVPISNHLYFYWYRQILGQKVEFLVSFYNNEISEKSEIFDDQFSVERPDGSNFTLKIRSTKLEDSAMYFCASSGASGSFNEQFFGPGTRLTVL.